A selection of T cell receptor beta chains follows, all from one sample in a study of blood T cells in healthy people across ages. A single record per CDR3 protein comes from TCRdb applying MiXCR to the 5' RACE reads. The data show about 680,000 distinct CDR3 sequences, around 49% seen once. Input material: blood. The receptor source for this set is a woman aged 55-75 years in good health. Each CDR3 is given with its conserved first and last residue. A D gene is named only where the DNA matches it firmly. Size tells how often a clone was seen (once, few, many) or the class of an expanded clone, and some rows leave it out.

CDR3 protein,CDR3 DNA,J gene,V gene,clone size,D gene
CASRAGTVSSGANVLTF,TGTGCCAGCAGGGCCGGGACAGTTAGCTCTGGGGCCAACGTCCTGACTTTC,TRBJ2-6,TRBV27,-,TRBD1
CASSSNPDLTETQYF,TGTGCCAGCAGTTCGAACCCGGACTTAACCGAGACCCAGTACTTC,TRBJ2-5,TRBV12-3/TRBV12-4,few,-
CASSLASLLNEQFF,TGCGCCAGCAGCTTGGCCAGCCTCCTCAATGAGCAGTTCTTC,TRBJ2-1,TRBV5-1,-,-
CASSLGSRNYGYTF,TGTGCCAGCAGTTTAGGGTCGAGGAACTATGGCTACACCTTC,TRBJ1-2,TRBV28,-,-
CASSSASGSVEFF,TGTGCCAGCAGTTCAGCTAGCGGGAGCGTTGAGTTCTTC,TRBJ2-1,TRBV27,-,TRBD2
CSVPALGFYNEQFF,TGCAGCGTGCCCGCTCTGGGCTTCTACAATGAGCAGTTCTTC,TRBJ2-1,TRBV29-1,-,-
CASSSAERSEQFF,TGTGCTAGCAGCTCGGCCGAACGAAGTGAGCAGTTCTTC,TRBJ2-1,TRBV7-7,few,-
CASSDPGTTTDNEQFF,TGTGCCAGCAGCGACCCCGGGACTACAACTGACAATGAGCAGTTCTTC,TRBJ2-1,TRBV28,-,TRBD2
CASRAPSSYNEQFF,TGCGCCAGCCGGGCTCCCAGCTCCTACAATGAGCAGTTCTTC,TRBJ2-1,TRBV5-1,-,-
CATEQSANTGELFF,TGTGCCACCGAGCAGAGCGCGAACACCGGGGAGCTGTTTTTT,TRBJ2-2,TRBV28,many,-
CASLGGLRANVLTF,TGTGCCAGCTTAGGGGGGCTTCGGGCCAACGTCCTGACTTTC,TRBJ2-6,TRBV28,-,-
CASSVEGRNYGYTF,TGTGCCAGCAGCGTCGAAGGACGGAACTATGGCTACACCTTC,TRBJ1-2,TRBV9,-,-
CSATRDPSGNTIYF,TGCAGTGCAACCAGGGACCCCTCTGGAAACACCATATATTTT,TRBJ1-3,TRBV20-1,-,-
CSARDELATFF,TGCAGTGCTAGAGATGAACTAGCGACGTTCTTC,TRBJ2-1,TRBV20-1,-,TRBD2
CASKGLRADEQYF,TGTGCCAGCAAGGGGCTCAGGGCCGACGAGCAGTACTTC,TRBJ2-7,TRBV27,-,-
CASSVSTGAPYEQYF,TGTGCCAGCAGCGTATCGACAGGGGCGCCTTACGAGCAGTACTTC,TRBJ2-7,TRBV9,-,TRBD1
CASSLAGHLYGYTF,TGTGCCAGCAGCTTAGCGGGACACCTCTATGGCTACACCTTC,TRBJ1-2,TRBV7-2,-,-
CASSWYSGGSDTQYF,TGTGCCAGCAGCTGGTACTCCGGGGGATCAGATACGCAGTATTTT,TRBJ2-3,TRBV14,-,-
CASSGRDRIYEQYF,TGTGCCAGCAGCGGCCGGGACAGAATCTACGAGCAGTACTTC,TRBJ2-7,TRBV9,-,TRBD1